Each of the 32 T cell receptor beta chains below was sequenced from the same sample in a study of T cell responses to AZD1222 COVID-19 vaccine. Sequenced by immunoSEQ multiplex PCR; TCRdb stores in-frame clones only, minus some. This table has over 45,000 clones, roughly 85% appearing once. The specimen comprised peripheral blood, sampled on day 0 of AZD1222 vaccination. These receptors all come from an adult in good health.

The rearrangement links TRBV13 to TRBJ2-1; the D gene is possibly TRBD2 (5 bases). From germline, CDR1 is PRHDT and CDR2 FYEKMQ (reference sequence). The CDR3 runs to 15 residues. V lost 5 bases, J lost 6 bases, and 17 bases lay in between. The CDR3 DNA is TGTGCCAGCAGCCCCACGGTGGGTGCGGGCAATGAGCAGTTCTTC. Residues: CASSPTVGAGNEQFF.

The chain couples TRBV3-1 (or the pseudogene TRBV3-2) to TRBJ1-2; 7 bases match TRBD1. This CDR3 spans 14 amino acids. J was trimmed by 4 bases and V by 4 bases; bases with no gene match: 6. CDR1 is LGHDT, CDR2 YNNKEL, per germline (reference sequence). The CDR3 sequence: CASSPPGQPYGYTF. Here the CDR3 DNA reads TGTGCCAGCAGCCCTCCGGGACAGCCCTATGGCTACACCTTC.

V gene TRBV19 combines with J gene TRBJ1-2; 7 bases align to TRBD1. The CDR3 runs 14 residues. Germline V lookup: CDR1 LNHDA, CDR2 SQIVND (reference sequence). Unmatched junction bases numbered 7, after V lost 6 bases and J lost 3 bases. CDR3 bases: TGTGCCAGTAGAGACAGGGTGTTCGACTATGGCTACACCTTC. It specifies CASRDRVFDYGYTF.

The genes are TRBV3-1 (or the pseudogene TRBV3-2) and TRBJ2-5; D might be TRBD2 (5 bases). The germline V and J ends were trimmed by 0 bases and 2 bases, with 16 bases remaining between them. The CDR3 extends over 17 amino acids. The V gene's germline CDR1 is LGHDT and CDR2 YNNKEL (reference sequence). DNA of the CDR3: TGTGCCAGCAGCCAAGATCGCCCTAGCCCTACTCAAGAGACCCAGTACTTC. As protein: CASSQDRPSPTQETQYF.

The chain has TRBV7-9 and TRBJ2-2, with D tentatively TRBD2 (5 bases). The V gene lost 3 bases and the J gene lost 7 bases, with 12 bases spanning the gap. In germline, CDR1 is SEHNR, CDR2 FQNEAQ (reference sequence). CDR3 length: 14 residues. The CDR3 region has the DNA TGTGCCAGCAGCTTCGGGGTTGGTGGCGGGGAGCTGTTTTTT. Protein: CASSFGVGGGELFF.

The chain couples TRBV6-5 to TRBJ1-5, with D uncertain. Germline V gene sequence: CDR1 MNHEY, CDR2 SVGAGI. Between the trimmed V and J ends, which lost 5 bases and 2 bases, there was a span of 13 bases. The CDR3 is made up of 15 amino acids. The CDR3 nucleotides read TGTGCCAGCAGTACCCGCAAGGGCGGCAATCAGCCCCAGCATTTT. Translated, it gives CASSTRKGGNQPQHF.

The rearrangement joins TRBV30 to TRBJ2-3; 7 nucleotides match TRBD2. The CDR3 has 14 amino acids. V lost 2 bases and J lost 1; bases outside the gene matches: 3. Germline CDR1 reads GTSNPN; CDR2 reads SVGIG (reference sequence). CDR3 residues: CAWSRGGGTDTQYF. CDR3 nucleotides: TGTGCCTGGAGTAGGGGAGGGGGCACAGATACGCAGTATTTT. The whole variable domain, remainder taken from reference TRBV30 and TRBJ2-3, is SQTIHQWPATLVQPVGSPLSLECTVEGTSNPNLYWYRQAAGRGLQLLFYSVGIGQISSEVPQNLSASRPQDRQFILSSKKLLLSDSGFYLCAWSRGGGTDTQYFGPGTRLTVL.

The rearrangement joins TRBV7-9 to TRBJ2-3; TRBD2 matches 10 bases. V was pared by 4 bases and J by 4 bases, with 5 bases of the junction left unmatched. The CDR3 runs 15 residues. The germline V gene has CDR1 SEHNR and CDR2 FQNEAQ (reference sequence). The CDR3 DNA sequence: TGTGCCAGCAGCTCCCGACTAGCGGGTGCAGATACGCAGTATTTT. Protein: CASSSRLAGADTQYF.

The rearrangement joins TRBV28 to TRBJ1-3; D ambiguous. Germline assignment: CDR1 MDHEN and CDR2 SYDVKM. This CDR3 spans 15 amino acids. Deletions cut 4 bases from V and 0 bases from J, with 10 bases between. CDR3 sequence (DNA): TGTGCCAGCAGTTCTCCGGGGTACTCTGGAAACACCATATATTTT. Protein: CASSSPGYSGNTIYF.

This chain links TRBV20-1 with TRBJ2-7; 10 bases map to TRBD2. With V trimmed by 3 bases and J by 2 bases, 10 bases remained unmatched. Germline CDR1 DFQATT, CDR2 SNEGSKA (reference sequence). CDR3 length: 16 residues. In DNA, the CDR3 is TGCAGTGCTAGTACTAGCGGGGCCAGTGGGGCCTACGAGCAGTACTTC. It is translated as CSASTSGASGAYEQYF.

V is TRBV16 and J is TRBJ2-7; 7 nucleotides line up with TRBD2. The CDR3 contains 15 residues. The germline gives CDR1 KGHSY, CDR2 FQNENV. Losses at the gene ends were 0 bases for V and 8 bases for J; bases not matched to a gene: 10. The CDR3 sequence is CASSQSGRAPTKQYF. CDR3 DNA sequence: TGTGCCAGCAGCCAATCGGGGAGGGCCCCTACGAAGCAGTACTTC.

The gene calls are TRBV7-2 and TRBJ2-1; D is possibly TRBD1 (6 bases). V was shortened by 4 bases and J by 5 bases, with 15 bases between the two germline ends. Per the germline V gene, CDR1 is SGHTA and CDR2 is FQGNSA. This CDR3 is built from 15 residues. In nucleotides, the CDR3 is TGTGCCAGCAGCTCCCGGCAGGGGATAAACAATGAGCAGTTCTTC. Protein sequence: CASSSRQGINNEQFF.

The chain employs TRBV6-6 and TRBJ1-2, with D perhaps TRBD1 (5 bases). CDR1 MNHNY and CDR2 SVGAGI come from the germline V gene (reference sequence). V lost 7 bases to trimming and J lost 8 bases, with 14 bases between them. This CDR3 is 12 amino acids long. The chain's CDR3 is CASTRRGEGYTF. CDR3 nucleotides: TGTGCCAGCACCCGGCGGGGGGAGGGCTACACCTTC.

This chain uses TRBV5-6 with TRBJ1-2, with 8 bases matching TRBD1. V lost 2 bases to trimming and J lost 6 bases; unmatched junction nucleotides: 9. Germline V gene data show CDR1 as SGHDT and CDR2 as YYEEEE. The CDR3 is made up of 15 amino acids. The chain's CDR3 is CASSFGRRGQNGYTF. The CDR3 nucleotides are TGTGCCAGCAGCTTTGGGCGCAGGGGGCAGAATGGCTACACCTTC.

V usage is TRBV5-5 and J usage is TRBJ2-3; 9 nucleotides agree with TRBD2. This CDR3 has 14 residues. Germline V gene sequence: CDR1 SGHKS, CDR2 YYEKEE (reference sequence). The ends lost 1 base at V and 4 bases at J; junction bases unmatched: 1. The CDR3 nucleotides read TGTGCCAGCAGCTTGCTAGCGGGGCCAGATACGCAGTATTTT. Its translation is CASSLLAGPDTQYF.

The rearrangement uses TRBV7-8 and TRBJ1-2; D is unclear. The V and J ends lost 0 bases and 7 bases respectively, with 15 bases between them. Germline CDR1 and CDR2: SGHVS and FQNEAQ. This CDR3 has 15 amino acids. CDR3 loop: CASSLAPEQAVGYTF. In DNA form, the CDR3 reads TGTGCCAGCAGCTTAGCCCCCGAACAAGCAGTTGGCTACACCTTC.

This clone showed up just once. The rearrangement links TRBV19 to TRBJ1-5; D is ambiguous. The CDR3 sequence is 16 residues long. The V gene's germline CDR1 is LNHDA and CDR2 SQIVND (reference sequence). V lost 1 base and J 0 bases, leaving 10 bases between the germline ends. CDR3: CASSIAPAISNQPQHF. DNA of the CDR3: TGTGCCAGTAGTATAGCCCCAGCGATTAGCAATCAGCCCCAGCATTTT.

This clone was seen a single time. The chain has TRBV25-1 and TRBJ2-7, with a possible D match to TRBD2 (5 bases). There are 12 residues in the CDR3. Per germline, CDR1 MGHDK and CDR2 SYGVNS. Trimming pared 4 bases from V and 3 bases from J, leaving 7 bases between. CDR3 amino acids: CASSGTHYEQYF. The CDR3, as DNA: TGTGCCAGCAGTGGGACTCACTACGAGCAGTACTTC.

The chain joins TRBV28 to TRBJ1-1; the D is unclear. This CDR3 contains 13 residues. The germline CDR1 and CDR2 sequences are MDHEN and SYDVKM. V dropped 3 bases and J dropped 3 bases, with 8 bases sitting between them. The CDR3 DNA is TGTGCCAGCAGTTTCGGTAGCGACACTGAAGCTTTCTTT. Its translation is CASSFGSDTEAFF.

This clone was counted a few times. This chain uses TRBV19 with TRBJ1-2; D call uncertain. The V end lost 3 bases, the J end lost 7 bases, and 18 bases lay between the germline ends. The germline CDR1 and CDR2 sequences are LNHDA and SQIVND (reference sequence). The CDR3 sequence is 15 residues long. The CDR3 spells CASSIAPVAGVGYTF. The CDR3 nucleotides are TGTGCCAGTAGTATTGCCCCTGTGGCTGGGGTTGGCTACACCTTC.

This sequence joins TRBV4-2 and TRBJ1-1; tentative D call: TRBD1 (5 bases). Per germline, CDR1 LGHNA and CDR2 YNFKEQ. The length of the CDR3 is 14 residues. The V and J ends lost 3 bases and 7 bases respectively, with 15 bases between them. The CDR3 region has the DNA TGTGCCAGCAGCCAGTCGTCGGGGGATTTTGAAGCTTTCTTT. Translating it yields CASSQSSGDFEAFF.

In this sample, this clone turned up once. The chain couples TRBV9 to TRBJ1-5; no reliable D call. CDR3 length equals 14 residues. Germline V CDR1 and CDR2: SGDLS, YYNGEE. V lost 3 bases, J lost 4 bases, and 11 bases lay in between. CDR3 nucleotides: TGTGCCAGCAGCGGCTCGACGGGTAATCAGCCCCAGCATTTT. As protein: CASSGSTGNQPQHF.

This clone was detected a few times. The V and J genes are TRBV2 and TRBJ1-5; maybe TRBD1 (5 bases). The CDR3 covers 14 residues. Per the germline V gene, CDR1 is SNHLY and CDR2 is FYNNEI. The V and J ends lost 4 bases and 4 bases respectively, with 11 bases between them. Here the CDR3 reads CASSVSGGNQPQHF. CDR3 DNA: TGTGCCAGCAGTGTATCGGGGGGGAATCAGCCCCAGCATTTT.

CDR3 nucleotide sequence: TGTGCCAGTAGGACCGGGGCCAACACCGGGGAGCTGTTTTTT. It specifies CASRTGANTGELFF. V usage is TRBV19 and J usage is TRBJ2-2; D is perhaps TRBD1 or TRBD2 (5 bases each). The CDR3 runs 14 residues. Germline V gene sequence: CDR1 LNHDA, CDR2 SQIVND (reference sequence). V shed 6 bases and J shed 2 bases, with 10 bases lying between them.

V is TRBV7-2 and J is TRBJ1-1, with D tentatively TRBD1 (5 bases). Between the trimmed V and J ends, which lost 2 bases and 4 bases, there was a span of 14 bases. Germline V gene sequence: CDR1 SGHTA, CDR2 FQGNSA. CDR3 length: 15 amino acids. Written as DNA, the CDR3 is TGTGCCAGCAGCTTATTCAGGGATGGGGGCACTGAAGCTTTCTTT. Residues: CASSLFRDGGTEAFF.

This chain links TRBV19 with TRBJ1-5; D unresolved. The CDR3 is made up of 14 amino acids. V gave up 0 bases and J gave up 2 bases, with 5 bases separating them. Per germline, CDR1 LNHDA and CDR2 SQIVND (reference sequence). CDR3 residues: CASSIDAGNQPQHF. CDR3 coding DNA: TGTGCCAGTAGTATAGACGCAGGCAATCAGCCCCAGCATTTT.

The chain recombines TRBV19 with TRBJ1-2; no reliable D call. CDR1 LNHDA and CDR2 SQIVND come from the germline V gene (reference sequence). With 1 base removed from V and 1 base from J, the gap between germline ends came to 4 bases. The CDR3 runs 13 residues. CDR3 region: CASSIAVNYGYTF. CDR3 DNA: TGTGCCAGTAGTATAGCAGTTAACTATGGCTACACCTTC.

V is TRBV7-8 and J is TRBJ1-6; D is ambiguous. Germline loops: CDR1 SGHVS, CDR2 FQNEAQ. This CDR3 spans 19 amino acids. With 2 bases removed from V and 0 bases from J, the gap between germline ends came to 17 bases. CDR3 amino acids: CASSLLAAGPSSYNSPLHF. CDR3 in DNA: TGTGCCAGCAGCTTATTGGCGGCTGGCCCGAGCTCCTATAATTCACCCCTCCACTTT.

This rearrangement joins TRBV11-2 to TRBJ2-1; TRBD2 matches 7 bases. The germline CDR1 and CDR2 sequences are SGHAT and FQNNGV. The CDR3 sequence is 17 residues long. The V and J ends lost 0 bases and 4 bases, in that order; junction bases with no gene match: 9. CDR3: CASSLDPPGGFYNEQFF. The CDR3 DNA sequence: TGTGCCAGCAGCTTAGATCCACCGGGGGGTTTTTACAATGAGCAGTTCTTC.

The chain is built from TRBV6-2 or TRBV6-3 and TRBJ2-1; 10 nucleotides agree with TRBD1. Germline V gives CDR1 MNHEY, CDR2 SVGEGT. V dropped 5 bases and J dropped 5; count of bases not matched to a gene: 6. There are 15 residues in the CDR3. CDR3 DNA: TGTGCCAGCAGTCCGTGGGGGACAGGGGACAATGAGCAGTTCTTC. Protein product: CASSPWGTGDNEQFF.

The V and J genes are TRBV19 and TRBJ1-2; 8 bases align to TRBD1. Germline CDR1 and CDR2: LNHDA and SQIVND (reference sequence). Germline trimming cut 5 bases from V and 2 bases from J; bases unmatched to any gene: 4. CDR3 length equals 14 residues. CDR3 sequence reads: CASSPGGLNYGYTF. CDR3 DNA: TGTGCCAGTAGTCCAGGGGGCCTCAACTATGGCTACACCTTC.

The V and J genes are TRBV12-3 or TRBV12-4 and TRBJ1-2; D gene unclear. CDR3 length: 13 amino acids. Trimming stripped 3 bases from V and 7 bases from J, with 12 bases between. This CDR3 is CASSLAGEAGYTF. The CDR3 nucleotides read TGTGCCAGCAGTTTGGCTGGAGAGGCTGGCTACACCTTC.